This note documents a single T cell receptor (beta chain) sequence. Its target antigen remains unknown. Base quality data are lacking; no much larger clone is found one base away. TCRbeta CDR3 regions were amplified from genomic DNA using the immunoSEQ Assay, a bias-controlled multiplex PCR. In the original analysis: Within the assay, amplification of reference gene primers was used to estimate how many nucleated cells each sample contained. Sequence reads were collapsed and filtered to measure the absolute abundance of every unique TCRbeta CDR3 rearrangement. Productive Simpson clonality was computed per sample as the square root of Simpson's diversity index over productive rearrangements. TCRdb took over this immuneACCESS table, retaining in-frame rearrangements with V and J assigned. Such tables are incomplete; in checked studies, under half of the missing clones stem from an unresolved V gene, and the remainder is unexplained. D and trimming were read from the DNA, whereas the V and J calls and clone size are those reported in that table. Within this sample are some 31,000 clones, with roughly nine tenths of them counted one time only. The ten biggest clones cover 9.5% to 10% of the sample.

This sample is part of a study of blood T cell repertoires in COVID-19 (TCRdb year 2020). In terms of the full investigation: Collaborator samples came from the United States, Italy and Spain and covered acute and convalescent phases of COVID-19. The material from the prospective study consisted of cDNA or gDNA derived from T cells, B-cell-depleted T cells, or PBMCs. Deeply sampled blood TCRbeta repertoires from subjects exposed to, actively infected with, or recovered from COVID-19 were included in the dataset. The repertoires were made available in a free public database intended to serve as a resource for research on the immune response to SARS-CoV-2. Samples were obtained from the ongoing ImmuneRACE study (first 160 participants) and from approximately 1,200 subjects provided by 6 global collaborators. Sample metadata almost always included a de-identified subject ID, COVID-19 status, age in years and sex. Where HLA class I and class II types were available, the types were taken from metadata supplied by the sample provider, not from assay-based typing.

Collaborating institutions collected whole blood in K2EDTA tubes following their own protocols. For TCRbeta analysis, collaborators shipped samples in one of three forms: frozen whole blood, isolated PBMCs, or DNA extracted from either of those sample types. On the study overall, not on this receptor specifically: Clinical and demographic metadata were provided uncurated, with the amount varying by source and participant.

In the germline V gene (reference sequence), CDR1 corresponds to GTSNPN and CDR2 to SVGIG. CDR3 length: 15 amino acids, cysteine to phenylalanine. CDR3 DNA is the only sequence kept; it has 45 bases, read in frame from the first base. Relative to germline, V is 2 bases shorter and J is 2 bases shorter, with 13 bases between their ends. This TCR was sampled from a human donor with active COVID-19. The donor label of this sample is uncertain. Sample: peripheral blood. The receptor chain draws on TRBV30 and TRBJ1-3; perhaps TRBD1 is the D gene, with 5 bases matching. The CDR3 is CAWSPSGLTGNTIYF. The nucleotide sequence reads as follows: TGTGCCTGGAGTCCCTCAGGGTTAACTGGAAACACCATATATTTT.